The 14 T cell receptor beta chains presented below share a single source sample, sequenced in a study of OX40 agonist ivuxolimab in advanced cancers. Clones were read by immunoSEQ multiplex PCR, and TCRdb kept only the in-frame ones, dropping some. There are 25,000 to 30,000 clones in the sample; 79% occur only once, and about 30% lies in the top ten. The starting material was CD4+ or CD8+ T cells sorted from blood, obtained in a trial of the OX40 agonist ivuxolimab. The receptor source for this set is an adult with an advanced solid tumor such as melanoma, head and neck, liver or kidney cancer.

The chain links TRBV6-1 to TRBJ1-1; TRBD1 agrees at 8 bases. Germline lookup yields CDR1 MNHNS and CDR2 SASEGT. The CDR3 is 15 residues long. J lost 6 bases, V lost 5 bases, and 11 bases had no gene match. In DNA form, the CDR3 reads TGTGCCAGCAGTACCCGGACAGGGTCTTCCCCTGAAGCTTTCTTT. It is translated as CASSTRTGSSPEAFF.

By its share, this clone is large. As DNA, the CDR3 is TGTGCCAGCACCCCCCAGGGTTTCTCTGGGGCCAACGTCCTGACTTTC. Translating it yields CASTPQGFSGANVLTF. The chain has TRBV27 and TRBJ2-6, with a weak D call TRBD1 (5 bases). The CDR3 contains 16 residues. Per germline, CDR1 MNHEY and CDR2 SMNVEV (reference sequence). With 7 bases removed from V and 0 bases from J, the gap between germline ends came to 13 bases.

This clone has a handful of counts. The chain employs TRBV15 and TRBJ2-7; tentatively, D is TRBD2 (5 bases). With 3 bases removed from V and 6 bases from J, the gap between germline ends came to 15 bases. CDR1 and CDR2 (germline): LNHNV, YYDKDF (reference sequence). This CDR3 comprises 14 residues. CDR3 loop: CATSRGLEVGEQYF. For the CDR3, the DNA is TGTGCCACCAGCAGGGGGTTGGAGGTAGGCGAGCAGTACTTC.

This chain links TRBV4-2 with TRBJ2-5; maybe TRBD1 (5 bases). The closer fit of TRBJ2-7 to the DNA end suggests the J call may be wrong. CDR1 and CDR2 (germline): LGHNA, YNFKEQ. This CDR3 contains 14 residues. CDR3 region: CASSHSAGRYEQYF. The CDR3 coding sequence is TGTGCCAGCAGCCACTCGGCAGGGCGGTACGAGCAGTACTTC.

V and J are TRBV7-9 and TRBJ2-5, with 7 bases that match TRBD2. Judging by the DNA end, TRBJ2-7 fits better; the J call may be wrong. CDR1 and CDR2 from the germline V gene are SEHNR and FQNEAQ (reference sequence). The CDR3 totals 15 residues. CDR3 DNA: TGTGCCAGCAGCCCGGGAGCGGGGCTTTCCTACGAGCAGTACTTC. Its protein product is CASSPGAGLSYEQYF.

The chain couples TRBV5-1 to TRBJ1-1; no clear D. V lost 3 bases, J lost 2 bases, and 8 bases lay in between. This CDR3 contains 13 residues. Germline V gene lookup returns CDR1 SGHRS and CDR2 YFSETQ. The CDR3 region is CASSWNLNTEAFF. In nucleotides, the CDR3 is TGCGCCAGCAGCTGGAACCTCAACACTGAAGCTTTCTTT.

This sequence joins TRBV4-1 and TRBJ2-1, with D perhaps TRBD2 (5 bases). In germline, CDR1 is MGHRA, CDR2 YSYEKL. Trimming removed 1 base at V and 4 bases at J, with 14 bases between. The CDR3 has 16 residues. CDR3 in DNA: TGCGCCAGCAGCCAAGTAGGACTCCCGCGTTACAATGAGCAGTTCTTC. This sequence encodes CASSQVGLPRYNEQFF.

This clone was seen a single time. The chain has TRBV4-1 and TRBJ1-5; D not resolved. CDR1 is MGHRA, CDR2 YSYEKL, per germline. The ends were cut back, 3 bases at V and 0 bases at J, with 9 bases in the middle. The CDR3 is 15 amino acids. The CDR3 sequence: CASSQDPHSNQPQHF. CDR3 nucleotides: TGCGCCAGCAGCCAGGACCCTCATAGCAATCAGCCCCAGCATTTT.

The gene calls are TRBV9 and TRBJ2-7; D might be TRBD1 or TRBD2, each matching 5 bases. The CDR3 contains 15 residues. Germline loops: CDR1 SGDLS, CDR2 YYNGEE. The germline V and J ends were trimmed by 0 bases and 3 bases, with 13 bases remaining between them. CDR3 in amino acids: CASSVGSGTGYEQYF. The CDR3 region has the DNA TGTGCCAGCAGCGTAGGATCAGGGACCGGCTACGAGCAGTACTTC.

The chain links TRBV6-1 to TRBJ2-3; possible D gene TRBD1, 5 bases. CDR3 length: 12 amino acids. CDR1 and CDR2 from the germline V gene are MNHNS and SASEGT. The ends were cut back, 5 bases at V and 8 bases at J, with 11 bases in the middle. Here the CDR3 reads CASSQGGGTQYF. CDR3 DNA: TGTGCCAGCAGTCAGGGCGGTGGTACGCAGTATTTT.

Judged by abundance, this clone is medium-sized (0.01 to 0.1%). The DNA of the CDR3 is TGTGCCAGCAGCTTGGTTGCAGGGGATAACGAGCAGTACTTC. It codes for CASSLVAGDNEQYF. The chain is built from TRBV5-4 and TRBJ2-7, with TRBD1 as a possible D gene (6 bases). The CDR3 is 14 amino acids. Germline V gene data show CDR1 as SGHNT and CDR2 as YYREEE (reference sequence). V lost 0 bases, J lost 5 bases, and 12 bases lay in between.

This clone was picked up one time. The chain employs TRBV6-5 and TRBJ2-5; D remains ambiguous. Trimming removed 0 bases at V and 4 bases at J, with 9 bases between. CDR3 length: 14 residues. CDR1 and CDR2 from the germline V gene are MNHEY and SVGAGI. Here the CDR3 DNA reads TGTGCCAGCAGTTACTCGATCTCAGCAGAGACCCAGTACTTC. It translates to CASSYSISAETQYF.

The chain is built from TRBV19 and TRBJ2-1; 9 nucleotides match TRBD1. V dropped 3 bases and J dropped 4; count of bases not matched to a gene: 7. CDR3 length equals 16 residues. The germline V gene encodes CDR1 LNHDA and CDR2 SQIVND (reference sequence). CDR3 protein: CASSIWDRASYNEQFF. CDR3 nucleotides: TGTGCCAGTAGTATCTGGGACAGGGCTTCTTACAATGAGCAGTTCTTC.

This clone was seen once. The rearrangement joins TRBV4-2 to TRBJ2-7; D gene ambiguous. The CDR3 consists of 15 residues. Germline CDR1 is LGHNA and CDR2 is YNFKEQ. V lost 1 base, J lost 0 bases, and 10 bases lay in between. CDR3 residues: CASSQGTANSYEQYF. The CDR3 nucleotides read TGTGCCAGCAGCCAAGGTACAGCCAACTCCTACGAGCAGTACTTC.